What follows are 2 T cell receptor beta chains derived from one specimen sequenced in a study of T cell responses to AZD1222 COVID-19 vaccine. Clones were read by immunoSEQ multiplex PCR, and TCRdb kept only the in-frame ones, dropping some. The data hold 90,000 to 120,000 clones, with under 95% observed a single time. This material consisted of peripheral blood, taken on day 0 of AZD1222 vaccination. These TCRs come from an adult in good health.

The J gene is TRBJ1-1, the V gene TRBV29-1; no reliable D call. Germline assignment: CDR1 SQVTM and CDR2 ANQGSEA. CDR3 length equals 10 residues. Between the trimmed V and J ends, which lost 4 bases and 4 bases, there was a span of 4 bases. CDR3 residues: CSVVVTEAFF. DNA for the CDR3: TGCAGCGTTGTTGTCACTGAAGCTTTCTTT.

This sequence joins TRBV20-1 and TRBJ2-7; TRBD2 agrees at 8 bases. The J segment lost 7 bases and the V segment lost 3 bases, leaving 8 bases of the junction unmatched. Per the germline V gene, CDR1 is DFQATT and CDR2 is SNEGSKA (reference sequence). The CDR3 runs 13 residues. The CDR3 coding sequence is TGCAGTGCTAGTCGGGGGGGTAGGAGGGAGCAGTACTTC. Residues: CSASRGGRREQYF.